This T cell receptor (beta chain) was identified in a study of shared clonotypes between healthy human individuals. Trimming shortened V by 6 bases and J by 0 bases, and 17 bases separated the two germline ends. The CDR3 runs 16 residues. Germline V gene lookup returns CDR1 MNHEY and CDR2 SMNVEV (reference sequence). Libraries were prepared by immunoSEQ multiplex PCR; TCRdb keeps only in-frame clonotypes and omits some of them. The sample comprises about 1.5 million clones, roughly 95% of which are singletons, and 0.95% to 1.5% rests with the top ten. The origin of this receptor is a man aged 25-45 years in good health. J is TRBJ1-2 and V is TRBV27; possibly TRBD1 for D (5 bases). The sequenced material came from naive CD4+ T cells sorted from blood. Subset reported: CD45RA+ positively selected. CDR3 loop: CASRGIRDGTNYGYTF. The CDR3 nucleotides are TGTGCCAGCAGGGGGATCCGGGACGGGACTAACTATGGCTACACCTTC.